This entry describes one TCR beta chain. The table came from immunoSEQ multiplex PCR; TCRdb's copy has only in-frame clones and leaves some out. The repertoire holds about 91,000 clones, under 85% seen once, with roughly a quarter in the top ten. The sample comes from a study of blood T cell repertoires in COVID-19. This CDR3 has 15 residues. Losses at the gene ends were 2 bases for V and 7 bases for J; bases not matched to a gene: 6. Germline lookup yields CDR1 SGDLS and CDR2 YYNGEE. The sample consisted of peripheral blood. This TCR was recovered from a man between 65 and 79 years old with acute or convalescent COVID-19. The chain carries TRBV9 and TRBJ2-1; 10 nucleotides align to TRBD2. The CDR3 region is CASSVSSGSGNEQFF. The CDR3 DNA sequence: TGTGCCAGCAGCGTCTCTAGCGGGAGTGGAAATGAGCAGTTCTTC.